A single sample is the source of the 13 T cell receptor beta chains below, sequenced in a study of CD8+ T cells in alopecia areata. Sequencing relied on a cDNA template that was reverse transcribed from extracted RNA. The table came from immunoSEQ multiplex PCR; TCRdb's copy has only in-frame clones and leaves some out. The table has 120,000 to 150,000 clones, 75% to 90% seen once. Sequencing used CD8+ T cells sorted from blood, obtained at week 0. The receptor source for this set is a human donor with alopecia areata.

The V and J genes are TRBV14 and TRBJ2-1; D call uncertain. The germline CDR1 and CDR2 sequences are SGHDN and FVKESK. V was clipped by 4 bases and J by 7 bases, with 11 bases between them. CDR3 length: 13 residues. Here the CDR3 reads CASSLPQPNEQFF. The CDR3 DNA sequence: TGTGCCAGCAGCCTACCACAGCCTAATGAGCAGTTCTTC.

The chain couples TRBV25-1 to TRBJ2-3, with a possible D match to TRBD1 (5 bases). The V end lost 0 bases, the J end lost 2 bases, and 15 bases lay between the germline ends. Germline lookup yields CDR1 MGHDK and CDR2 SYGVNS. The CDR3 has 17 amino acids. CDR3 sequence reads: CASSEYGRQLSTDTQYF. The CDR3 coding sequence is TGTGCCAGCAGTGAATATGGGCGACAGCTTTCCACAGATACGCAGTATTTT.

The chain has TRBV9 and TRBJ2-7; tentatively, D is TRBD1 (5 bases). CDR1 is SGDLS, CDR2 YYNGEE, per germline. Trimming shortened V by 0 bases and J by 5 bases, and 12 bases separated the two germline ends. The CDR3 sequence is 14 residues long. CDR3 in amino acids: CASSVEGVGDEQYF. The CDR3 DNA reads as TGTGCCAGCAGCGTAGAAGGGGTAGGCGACGAGCAGTACTTC.

The chain carries TRBV5-4 and TRBJ2-3, with D uncertain. The CDR3 is 16 amino acids. The germline CDR1 and CDR2 sequences are SGHNT and YYREEE (reference sequence). V was clipped by 0 bases and J by 2 bases, with 13 bases between them. The CDR3, as DNA: TGTGCCAGCAGCTTGGCAGGTAGTCAGATCACAGATACGCAGTATTTT. Its translation is CASSLAGSQITDTQYF.

CDR3 amino acids: CASSGDDWEKLFF. The CDR3 DNA sequence: TGTGCCAGCAGCGGGGACGATTGGGAAAAACTGTTTTTT. V and J are TRBV7-6 and TRBJ1-4; TRBD1 is a possible D gene (5 bases). Looked up from germline, CDR1 is SGHVS and CDR2 is FNYEAQ. Trimming took off 5 bases at V and 8 bases at J, with 12 bases between the two ends. The CDR3 is 13 residues long. The variable domain in full, with the rest retrieved from reference TRBV7-6 and TRBJ1-4, is GAGVSQSPRYKVTKRGQDVALRCDPISGHVSLYWYRQALGQGPEFLTYFNYEAQQDKSGLPNDRFSAERPEGSISTLTIQRTEQRDSAMYRCASSGDDWEKLFFGSGTQLSVL.

As regards this clone: The junction shows a germline mismatch at one end, possibly a read error. This sequence joins TRBV7-2 and TRBJ2-7; 8 bases are shared with TRBD1. The V gene's germline CDR1 is SGHTA and CDR2 FQGNSA. The CDR3 has 13 residues. The CDR3 nucleotides are TGTGCCAGCAGCTCCGGACAGGGTAACGAGGAGTACTTC. It is translated as CASSSGQGNEEYF.

The chain is built from TRBV6-6 and TRBJ1-1; 7 bases fit TRBD1. Trimming cost V 6 bases and J 7 bases; bases outside gene matches: 5. The CDR3 runs to 12 residues. Germline-derived CDR1 and CDR2 are MNHNY and SVGAGI (reference sequence). CDR3 nucleotide sequence: TGTGCCAGCAGCGAAGGACAGGATGAAGCTTTCTTT. Protein product: CASSEGQDEAFF.

This clone has a handful of counts. The chain links TRBV19 to TRBJ1-5; D unclear. Germline CDR1 and CDR2: LNHDA and SQIVND (reference sequence). The CDR3 consists of 15 residues. The germline V and J ends were trimmed by 1 base and 1 base, with 8 bases remaining between them. The DNA for the CDR3 is TGTGCCAGTAGTATAGTAACTGCAAGCAATCAGCCCCAGCATTTT. It specifies CASSIVTASNQPQHF.

The chain combines TRBV6-5 with TRBJ2-1, with 7 positions matching TRBD1. Germline lookup yields CDR1 MNHEY and CDR2 SVGAGI. V lost 8 bases, J lost 4 bases, and 11 bases stayed unmatched. CDR3 size: 15 residues. CDR3 region: CASDRRDSFYNEQFF. In DNA, the CDR3 is TGTGCCAGCGATAGACGGGACAGTTTTTACAATGAGCAGTTCTTC.

The rearrangement joins TRBV7-9 to TRBJ1-2, with 7 bases that match TRBD1. Trimming removed 6 bases from V and 3 bases from J; junction bases left unmatched: 10. Germline values: CDR1 SEHNR, CDR2 FQNEAQ (reference sequence). This CDR3 has 15 amino acids. CDR3 nucleotides: TGTGCCAGCAGACCTACAGGGGCTCCCGACTATGGCTACACCTTC. The encoded protein is CASRPTGAPDYGYTF.

This clone has only a few counts. DNA of the CDR3: TGTGCCAGCAGCGGAATACCGGGGGAGCTCAGCTCCTACAATGAGCAGTTCTTC. Encoded protein: CASSGIPGELSSYNEQFF. The chain joins TRBV11-2 to TRBJ2-1, with D tentatively TRBD2 (6 bases). The CDR3 sequence is 18 residues long. The ends were cut back, 5 bases at V and 0 bases at J, with 20 bases in the middle. Germline V gene lookup returns CDR1 SGHAT and CDR2 FQNNGV.

The chain is built from TRBV19 and TRBJ2-4; no clear D gene. V was pared by 2 bases and J by 8 bases, with 13 bases between. Germline V lookup: CDR1 LNHDA, CDR2 SQIVND (reference sequence). There are 14 residues in the CDR3. The CDR3 DNA reads TGTGCCAGTAGTATACCCTTGACCGGAGACATTCAGTACTTC. Translating it yields CASSIPLTGDIQYF.

The chain uses TRBV5-6 and TRBJ2-1; TRBD1 or TRBD2 may be the D gene (5 bases each). CDR3 length: 16 residues. The V gene's germline CDR1 is SGHDT and CDR2 YYEEEE. Trimming pared 1 base from V and 0 bases from J, leaving 11 bases between. CDR3 sequence: CASSLSGPDSYNEQFF. The DNA of the CDR3 is TGTGCCAGCAGCTTGTCGGGGCCCGACTCCTACAATGAGCAGTTCTTC.